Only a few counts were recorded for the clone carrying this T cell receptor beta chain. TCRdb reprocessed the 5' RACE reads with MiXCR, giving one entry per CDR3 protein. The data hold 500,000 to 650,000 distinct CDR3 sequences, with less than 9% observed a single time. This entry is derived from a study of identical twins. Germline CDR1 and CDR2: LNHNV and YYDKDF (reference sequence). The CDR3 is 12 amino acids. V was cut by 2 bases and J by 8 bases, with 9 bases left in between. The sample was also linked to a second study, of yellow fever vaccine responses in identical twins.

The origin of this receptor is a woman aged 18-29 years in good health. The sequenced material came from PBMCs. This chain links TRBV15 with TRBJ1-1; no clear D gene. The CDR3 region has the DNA TGTGCCACCAGCAGATCCAAGGACGAAGCTTTCTTT. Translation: CATSRSKDEAFF. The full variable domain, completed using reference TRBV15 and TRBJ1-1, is DAMVIQNPRYQVTQFGKPVTLSCSQTLNHNVMYWYQQKSSQAPKLLFHYYDKDFNNEADTPDNFQSRRPNTSFCFLDIRSPGLGDTAMYLCATSRSKDEAFFGQGTRLTVV.